This TCR beta chain originates from a study of identical twins. Overall study findings and caveats: Model-predicted out-of-frame TCR alpha sharing fell below observed values in monozygotic twins.

This clonotype occurred many times. The antigen is unknown. TCRdb fed the 5' RACE reads into MiXCR, producing one record per CDR3 protein. The top ten hold 8.1% of the sample, which has about 150,000 distinct CDR3 sequences, roughly 3.5% seen once. The origin of this receptor is a man aged 18-30 years in good health. Sequences were obtained from memory T cells sorted from blood.

The CDR3 DNA follows: TGTGCCAGCAGCGTAATTCTTGGCAATGAGCAGTTCTTC. Amino acid sequence: CASSVILGNEQFF. The chain has TRBV9 and TRBJ2-1; D is unresolved. The germline V gene encodes CDR1 SGDLS and CDR2 YYNGEE. V was clipped by 1 base and J by 6 bases, with 8 bases between them. This CDR3 comprises 13 residues.